The 24 T cell receptor beta chains given below trace back to one sample, sequenced in a study of shared clonotypes between healthy human individuals. It was CD45RO-negative cells, positively selected for CCR7, that made up naive CD8 cells, with terminally differentiated effector memory CD45RA+ cells excluded. Generated by immunoSEQ multiplex PCR, the TCRdb table keeps only in-frame clones and is missing some. Among approximately 650,000 clones listed, 95% to 96% were seen once. Sequencing input: naive CD8+ T cells sorted from blood. The receptors originated from a woman aged 25 to 39 in good health.

The chain combines TRBV6-5 with TRBJ2-7, with D tentatively TRBD1 (7 bases). V shed 1 base and J shed 5 bases, with 15 bases lying between them. The CDR3 has 15 residues. CDR1 is MNHEY and CDR2 is SVGAGI in the germline V gene. The CDR3 loop is CASSYWQGEADEQYF. CDR3 nucleotide sequence: TGTGCCAGCAGTTACTGGCAGGGGGAGGCCGACGAGCAGTACTTC.

As for this clone: Other nucleotide sequences from this sample produce the same CDR3. The V gene is TRBV19, the J gene TRBJ2-7; TRBD2 matches 7 bases. Germline assignment: CDR1 LNHDA and CDR2 SQIVND (reference sequence). CDR3 length equals 13 residues. Trimming removed 5 bases from V and 3 bases from J; junction bases left unmatched: 4. The CDR3 sequence is CASSPGLVYEQYF. DNA for the CDR3: TGTGCCAGTAGTCCAGGACTAGTCTACGAGCAGTACTTC.

The genes are TRBV27 and TRBJ2-7; 9 nucleotides line up with TRBD1. Germline CDR1 and CDR2: MNHEY and SMNVEV (reference sequence). The CDR3 contains 13 residues. V shed 7 bases, J shed 4 bases, and the junction held 5 bases outside the gene matches. CDR3 sequence: CASNAGTGYEQYF. In DNA form, the CDR3 reads TGTGCCAGCAACGCCGGGACAGGGTACGAGCAGTACTTC.

This clone was observed a handful of times. The V call is TRBV28, the J call TRBJ2-6; D is ambiguous. Trimming pared 4 bases from V and 4 bases from J, leaving 11 bases between. Germline CDR1 and CDR2: MDHEN and SYDVKM. This CDR3 contains 15 residues. This CDR3 is CASSWFGGGANVLTF. The CDR3 bases are TGTGCCAGCAGTTGGTTTGGTGGGGGGGCCAACGTCCTGACTTTC.

This chain joins TRBV19 and TRBJ1-4; D not resolved. Germline CDR1 and CDR2: LNHDA and SQIVND (reference sequence). The ends were cut back, 8 bases at V and 1 base at J, with 17 bases in the middle. The CDR3 runs 16 residues. The CDR3 DNA follows: TGTGCCAGTTCCGAAGGGAGGGCAGTAACTAATGAAAAACTGTTTTTT. Translation gives CASSEGRAVTNEKLFF.

This sequence joins TRBV7-8 and TRBJ2-7; 9 bases line up with TRBD1. The CDR3 covers 21 residues. From germline, CDR1 is SGHVS and CDR2 FQNEAQ. Unmatched junction bases numbered 22, after V lost 2 bases and J lost 2 bases. As DNA, the CDR3 is TGTGCCAGCAGCTTACCGCTGGACAGGGGATGGAGCGAGAGGGGTACCTACGAGCAGTACTTC. Translation gives CASSLPLDRGWSERGTYEQYF.

The V gene is TRBV27, the J gene TRBJ2-3; 11 positions match TRBD1. Germline V gives CDR1 MNHEY, CDR2 SMNVEV (reference sequence). CDR3 length: 17 residues. V gave up 6 bases and J gave up 4 bases; unmatched junction bases: 12. The CDR3 sequence is CASSSSLGQGGSDTQYF. In DNA form, the CDR3 reads TGTGCCAGCAGCTCTTCCTTGGGACAGGGGGGATCAGATACGCAGTATTTT.

The V and J genes are TRBV4-1 and TRBJ1-2, with no clear D. Germline CDR1 and CDR2: MGHRA and YSYEKL. With 0 bases removed from V and 0 bases from J, the gap between germline ends came to 11 bases. This CDR3 is built from 16 residues. The CDR3, as DNA: TGCGCCAGCAGCCAAGACTTAGGAAAATCTAACTATGGCTACACCTTC. Its translation is CASSQDLGKSNYGYTF.

V gene TRBV2 combines with J gene TRBJ2-7; D not certain. The V end lost 4 bases, the J end lost 0 bases, and 19 bases lay between the germline ends. The CDR3 length is 17 residues. Germline V gene data show CDR1 as SNHLY and CDR2 as FYNNEI. CDR3: CASSVTAVTPISYEQYF. The CDR3 nucleotides read TGTGCCAGCAGTGTCACCGCCGTGACACCCATCTCCTACGAGCAGTACTTC. Supplemented by reference TRBV2 and TRBJ2-7, the full variable domain reads EPEVTQTPSHQVTQMGQEVILRCVPISNHLYFYWYRQILGQKVEFLVSFYNNEISEKSEIFDDQFSVERPDGSNFTLKIRSTKLEDSAMYFCASSVTAVTPISYEQYFGPGTRLTVT.

The CDR3: CASRFRGGNTEAFF. In nucleotides, the CDR3 is TGTGCCAGCAGATTCAGGGGTGGGAACACTGAAGCTTTCTTT. V usage is TRBV5-4 and J usage is TRBJ1-1, with D tentatively TRBD1 (6 bases). Trimming took 5 bases from V and 1 from J, leaving 12 bases between them. The CDR3 has 14 residues. Germline CDR1 reads SGHNT; CDR2 reads YYREEE (reference sequence).

On this clone: The sample carries other DNA sequences with the same CDR3. The chain recombines TRBV5-6 with TRBJ2-7; 8 bases line up with TRBD1. This CDR3 is built from 14 residues. Looked up from germline, CDR1 is SGHDT and CDR2 is YYEEEE. V dropped 2 bases and J dropped 2; count of bases not matched to a gene: 3. The CDR3 sequence is CASSFGTGTYEQYF. The CDR3 DNA follows: TGTGCCAGCAGCTTCGGGACAGGAACCTACGAGCAGTACTTC.

The gene calls are TRBV5-6 and TRBJ2-3, with TRBD1 identical over 11 bases. The CDR3 is made up of 16 amino acids. The ends lost 4 bases at V and 4 bases at J; junction bases unmatched: 8. CDR1 SGHDT and CDR2 YYEEEE come from the germline V gene. CDR3 sequence: CASSPRDRGLSDTQYF. CDR3 sequence (DNA): TGTGCCAGCAGCCCCCGGGACAGGGGGTTGTCAGATACGCAGTATTTT.

This sequence joins TRBV5-1 and TRBJ1-1; tentative D call: TRBD1 (5 bases). From germline, CDR1 is SGHRS and CDR2 YFSETQ. V shed 7 bases and J shed 0 bases, with 13 bases lying between them. The CDR3 has 14 residues. CDR3 in DNA: TGCGCCAGCGGGCAGGGCCAAATGAACACTGAAGCTTTCTTT. Translation: CASGQGQMNTEAFF.

The V and J genes are TRBV12-5 and TRBJ1-2; D ambiguous. The CDR3 spans 16 residues. Germline V gene data show CDR1 as LGHNT and CDR2 as FRNRAP. V lost 5 bases, J lost 0 bases, and 16 bases lay in between. The CDR3, as DNA: TGTGCTAGTGGTCCGGGTGGGCCGCAAGCTAACTATGGCTACACCTTC. This codes for CASGPGGPQANYGYTF.

The rearrangement joins TRBV15 to TRBJ2-4; the D gene is possibly TRBD1 (5 bases). CDR3 length: 15 amino acids. Germline values: CDR1 LNHNV, CDR2 YYDKDF (reference sequence). The V gene lost 4 bases and the J gene lost 4 bases, with 14 bases spanning the gap. CDR3 amino acids: CATSTGPPGKNIQYF. For the CDR3, the DNA is TGTGCCACCAGCACCGGTCCCCCAGGGAAAAACATTCAGTACTTC.

Concerning this clone itself: Its ends do not fully match the called genes, so a read error is possible. The gene calls are TRBV4-1 and TRBJ1-5; D not resolved. Germline values: CDR1 MGHRA, CDR2 YSYEKL. The CDR3 sequence is 16 residues long. The CDR3: CASNQETGTGNQPQHF. CDR3 nucleotides: TGCGCCAGCAACCAAGAAACGGGAACCGGCAATCAGCCCCAGCATTTT.

The chain has TRBV28 and TRBJ2-2, with 9 bases matching TRBD1. Germline loops: CDR1 MDHEN, CDR2 SYDVKM. The CDR3 length is 15 residues. V lost 7 bases, J lost 3 bases, and 6 bases stayed unmatched. The CDR3 sequence: CASTPDRGHTGELFF. The CDR3 DNA follows: TGTGCCAGCACCCCGGACAGGGGTCACACCGGGGAGCTGTTTTTT.

This chain connects TRBV5-4 to TRBJ2-7, with a weak D call TRBD2 (6 bases). Trimming removed 2 bases at V and 3 bases at J, with 9 bases between. The CDR3 spans 13 residues. Germline V CDR1 and CDR2: SGHNT, YYREEE (reference sequence). The CDR3 DNA reads as TGTGCCAGCAGCTTTGGCGGGAACTACGAGCAGTACTTC. It specifies CASSFGGNYEQYF.

This chain joins TRBV13 and TRBJ1-3; a weak D match, TRBD1 (5 bases). V dropped 5 bases and J dropped 2 bases, with 13 bases sitting between them. The CDR3 totals 15 residues. Germline CDR1 and CDR2: PRHDT and FYEKMQ (reference sequence). CDR3 in amino acids: CASSPGDSTGNTIYF. In DNA, the CDR3 is TGTGCCAGCAGCCCGGGGGACTCGACTGGAAACACCATATATTTT.

This chain joins TRBV4-1 and TRBJ2-5; D ambiguous. Gene TRBJ2-7 matches the end of the DNA better, so the J call may be wrong. Germline CDR1 is MGHRA and CDR2 is YSYEKL. This CDR3 has 13 residues. The CDR3 loop reads CASSQVKDYEQYF. CDR3 nucleotides: TGCGCCAGCAGCCAAGTCAAAGACTACGAGCAGTACTTC.

The V and J genes are TRBV7-9 and TRBJ1-1; 9 bases line up with TRBD1. The CDR3 spans 17 residues. The germline V gene encodes CDR1 SEHNR and CDR2 FQNEAQ (reference sequence). V lost 5 bases and J lost 0; bases outside the gene matches: 10. The DNA for the CDR3 is TGTGCCAGCAGCCCCTCTGGGACAGGGTTTATGAACACTGAAGCTTTCTTT. Amino acids: CASSPSGTGFMNTEAFF.

The genes are TRBV20-1 and TRBJ2-5, with D unclear. The J call could be wrong; TRBJ2-7 is a better fit for the DNA end. CDR3 length: 11 amino acids. Per germline, CDR1 DFQATT and CDR2 SNEGSKA (reference sequence). The chain's CDR3 is CSDLRGIEQYF. DNA of the CDR3: TGCAGTGACCTGCGTGGGATCGAGCAGTACTTC.

J is TRBJ1-2 and V is TRBV29-1; maybe TRBD1 (6 bases). CDR1 and CDR2 from the germline V gene are SQVTM and ANQGSEA. The CDR3 extends over 13 amino acids. The V and J ends lost 7 bases and 2 bases respectively, with 14 bases between them. The CDR3 is CSARKDSNYGYTF. CDR3 sequence (DNA): TGCAGCGCAAGAAAGGACAGCAACTATGGCTACACCTTC.

The chain links TRBV7-9 to TRBJ2-1; no definite D call. Deletions cut 0 bases from V and 8 bases from J, with 5 bases between. CDR3 length: 12 amino acids. Germline lookup yields CDR1 SEHNR and CDR2 FQNEAQ (reference sequence). CDR3 bases: TGTGCCAGCAGCTTAGCCCCCGATGAGCAGTTCTTC. Its protein is CASSLAPDEQFF.